The entry that follows covers one TCR beta chain sequence. No antigen is known for it. V was pared by 0 bases and J by 4 bases, with 8 bases between. The CDR3 extends over 14 amino acids. Germline V CDR1 and CDR2: SGHNT, YYREEE (reference sequence). This sample was included in a study of human versus mouse CDR3 diversity and MHC coevolution. Overall study context: The immunoSEQ assay reportedly detects one in 200,000 T cells. Study results and limitations: Clonal inequality was lowest in most of the three human donors. On average, humans showed more CDR3 deletions and insertions than mice.

The repertoire was sequenced with immunoSEQ multiplex PCR; TCRdb's copy has only in-frame clones and lacks some. The data contain over 60,000 clones, roughly 90% of them singletons. This receptor was obtained from a person aged 25-75 years in good health. The V gene is TRBV5-4, the J gene TRBJ2-1; D gene ambiguous. The source material was naive CD4+ T cells from blood. Subset defined: CD45RO-negative CD62L-positive naive CD4 T cells. In DNA, the CDR3 is TGTGCCAGCAGCTTGGCCAACAAGTACAATGAGCAGTTCTTC. It translates to CASSLANKYNEQFF.